This T cell receptor (beta chain) originates from a study of vaccination effects on CD4 cells after COVID-19. General study results and limits: Among infection- and vaccine-induced clones, marked clonal contraction occurred late after vaccination.

The method was immunoSEQ multiplex PCR; TCRdb's version includes in-frame clones alone and lacks a portion of them. The sample includes 20,000 to 30,000 clones, around 72% of them seen just once. Details on this clone: Its antigen is unknown.

Before any sequencing was done, the ViraFEST assay used viral peptide pools to expand antigen-specific CD4+ T cells. Following culture for roughly 10 days, CD4+ T cells were isolated. Vaccine recipients had no previous SARS-CoV-2 infection; their nucleocapsid antibodies were negative. A half-volume exchange with IL-2 medium occurred on days 3 and 7. The sequencing used CD4+ T cells from PBMCs cultured with SARS-CoV-2 spike peptides, collected before COVID-19 vaccination. The receptor was isolated from a human donor who received a COVID-19 vaccine.

The CDR3 loop reads CASSPRRDEQYF. The CDR3 coding sequence is TGTGCCAGCAGCCCCAGGCGGGACGAGCAGTACTTC. V usage is TRBV7-9 and J usage is TRBJ2-7, with D maybe TRBD2 (5 bases). Trimming took 5 bases from V and 5 from J, leaving 10 bases between them. There are 12 residues in the CDR3. Germline loops: CDR1 SEHNR, CDR2 FQNEAQ (reference sequence).